One and the same sample provided the 32 T cell receptor beta chains below, sequenced in a study of blood T cell repertoires in COVID-19. Sequencing was performed with immunoSEQ multiplex PCR; in TCRdb, only in-frame clones are kept and a portion is missing. The sample records about 150,000 clones, over 70% being singletons. The sequencing sample was made of peripheral blood. Receptors originate from a man aged 55 to 70 with acute or convalescent COVID-19.

The gene calls are TRBV5-1 and TRBJ1-1; TRBD1 is a possible D gene (6 bases). Germline loops: CDR1 SGHRS, CDR2 YFSETQ. The CDR3 is made up of 16 amino acids. Trimming removed 2 bases from V and 0 bases from J, with 14 bases in between. CDR3 amino acids: CASSFHSRGLNTEAFF. The CDR3 DNA sequence: TGCGCCAGCAGCTTCCATTCCAGGGGATTGAACACTGAAGCTTTCTTT.

This chain connects TRBV14 to TRBJ2-2; D unclear. Germline V gene sequence: CDR1 SGHDN, CDR2 FVKESK. V was cut by 4 bases and J by 10 bases, with 10 bases left in between. The CDR3 covers 12 residues. The CDR3 is CASSPVHPELFF. Here the CDR3 DNA reads TGTGCCAGCAGCCCGGTCCATCCGGAGCTGTTTTTT.

This chain links TRBV28 with TRBJ2-1, with 9 bases lining up with TRBD1. Unmatched junction bases numbered 14, after V lost 7 bases and J lost 7 bases. The V gene's germline CDR1 is MDHEN and CDR2 SYDVKM. The CDR3 is 16 amino acids. The CDR3 reads CASTSPGDRDGNEQFF. As DNA, the CDR3 is TGTGCCAGCACCTCCCCCGGGGACAGGGACGGAAATGAGCAGTTCTTC.

This chain joins TRBV5-1 and TRBJ2-3, with D perhaps TRBD2 (5 bases). This CDR3 comprises 15 residues. The germline gives CDR1 SGHRS, CDR2 YFSETQ. The V gene lost 3 bases and the J gene lost 3 bases, with 14 bases spanning the gap. The CDR3 nucleotides read TGCGCCAGCAGCTCGGGGAGACGCGTGACAGATACGCAGTATTTT. Its protein product is CASSSGRRVTDTQYF.

This rearrangement joins TRBV7-2 to TRBJ1-2, with a tentative D call TRBD1 (6 bases). V was cut by 1 base and J by 1 base, with 16 bases left in between. Per the germline V gene, CDR1 is SGHTA and CDR2 is FQGNSA. This CDR3 is built from 17 residues. CDR3 in DNA: TGTGCCAGCAGCTTAGACGGCGGGGGGGCAAATAACTATGGCTACACCTTC. Its translation is CASSLDGGGANNYGYTF.

The chain links TRBV6-5 to TRBJ1-2, with D possibly being TRBD1 (5 bases). The CDR3 is 13 amino acids. Looked up from germline, CDR1 is MNHEY and CDR2 is SVGAGI. Trimming took off 6 bases at V and 0 bases at J, with 8 bases between the two ends. CDR3: CASSPTANYGYTF. DNA for the CDR3: TGTGCCAGCAGCCCGACAGCTAACTATGGCTACACCTTC.

This clone was observed once. Here the CDR3 reads CASSLSFNQPQHF. CDR3 nucleotide sequence: TGTGCCAGCAGTTTAAGCTTTAATCAGCCCCAGCATTTT. The V call is TRBV27, the J call TRBJ1-5, with D hard to call. Germline values: CDR1 MNHEY, CDR2 SMNVEV (reference sequence). Trimming shortened V by 2 bases and J by 4 bases, and 6 bases separated the two germline ends. This CDR3 has 13 amino acids.

This chain links TRBV18 with TRBJ1-2; D may be TRBD1 (6 bases). The V end lost 4 bases, the J end lost 5 bases, and 11 bases lay between the germline ends. The CDR3 extends over 13 amino acids. The germline gives CDR1 KGHSH, CDR2 LQKENI. CDR3 sequence (DNA): TGTGCCAGCTCACAACAGGGTAGATATGGCTACACCTTC. Encoded protein: CASSQQGRYGYTF.

CDR3 nucleotides: TGTGCCAGCAGCCAAGATGGAGGGGATGGCTACACCTTC. It codes for CASSQDGGDGYTF. The chain employs TRBV3-1 (or the pseudogene TRBV3-2) and TRBJ1-2; a weak D match, TRBD1 (5 bases). V lost 0 bases and J 6 bases, leaving 8 bases between the germline ends. This CDR3 comprises 13 residues. Looked up from germline, CDR1 is LGHDT and CDR2 is YNNKEL (reference sequence).

The rearrangement joins TRBV19 to TRBJ2-5, with 8 positions matching TRBD2. CDR1 and CDR2 from the germline V gene are LNHDA and SQIVND (reference sequence). This CDR3 region has 16 residues. The ends lost 2 bases at V and 1 base at J; junction bases unmatched: 6. In DNA, the CDR3 is TGTGCCAGTAGTATAAGCCTAGCGGGCCTCCAAGAGACCCAGTACTTC. It translates to CASSISLAGLQETQYF.

The rearrangement links TRBV5-4 to TRBJ1-4; D is unresolved. The CDR3 contains 14 residues. Germline V gives CDR1 SGHNT, CDR2 YYREEE (reference sequence). Trimming took off 4 bases at V and 3 bases at J, with 10 bases between the two ends. Here the CDR3 reads CASSPTDSNEKLFF. The CDR3 DNA sequence: TGTGCCAGCAGCCCGACGGACTCTAATGAAAAACTGTTTTTT.

V and J are TRBV19 and TRBJ2-2, with D possibly TRBD1 on 6 matching bases. V lost 3 bases to trimming and J lost 5 bases, with 7 bases between them. The CDR3 contains 13 residues. Per germline, CDR1 LNHDA and CDR2 SQIVND (reference sequence). Here the CDR3 reads CASSIDRTGELFF. The CDR3 nucleotides read TGTGCCAGTAGTATTGACAGGACCGGGGAGCTGTTTTTT. Combining the CDR3 with reference TRBV19 and TRBJ2-2 gives the whole variable domain DGGITQSPKYLFRKEGQNVTLSCEQNLNHDAMYWYRQDPGQGLRLIYYSQIVNDFQKGDIAEGYSVSREKKESFPLTVTSAQKNPTAFYLCASSIDRTGELFFGEGSRLTVL.

The J gene is TRBJ2-7, the V gene TRBV29-1, with TRBD2 as a possible D gene (5 bases). Trimming removed 6 bases from V and 6 bases from J, with 15 bases in between. The germline CDR1 and CDR2 sequences are SQVTM and ANQGSEA. The length of the CDR3 is 12 residues. The CDR3 loop reads CSVGGGSTEQYF. CDR3 nucleotides: TGCAGCGTCGGCGGCGGGTCCACCGAGCAGTACTTC.

The chain recombines TRBV19 with TRBJ1-5; the D is unclear. Trimming cost V 3 bases and J 0 bases, with 6 bases left between them. The CDR3 consists of 14 residues. Germline assignment: CDR1 LNHDA and CDR2 SQIVND (reference sequence). DNA of the CDR3: TGTGCCAGTAGTATGGCTTCTAGCAATCAGCCCCAGCATTTT. Protein product: CASSMASSNQPQHF.

The genes are TRBV5-4 and TRBJ2-1; the match to TRBD2 covers 8 bases. V lost 3 bases to trimming and J lost 2 bases; unmatched junction nucleotides: 4. This CDR3 is 15 amino acids long. CDR1 is SGHNT, CDR2 YYREEE, per germline (reference sequence). The CDR3 coding sequence is TGTGCCAGCAGCTCGAAGCGGGGGCCCTACAATGAGCAGTTCTTC. This codes for CASSSKRGPYNEQFF.

The chain employs TRBV4-1 and TRBJ1-5; TRBD1 aligns across 8 bases. CDR3 length equals 15 residues. V shed 8 bases, J shed 4 bases, and the junction held 10 bases outside the gene matches. Germline V gene data show CDR1 as MGHRA and CDR2 as YSYEKL. CDR3 in amino acids: CASAPWQGANQPQHF. The CDR3 DNA reads TGCGCCAGCGCCCCGTGGCAGGGGGCGAATCAGCCCCAGCATTTT.

V gene TRBV4-1 combines with J gene TRBJ2-5; TRBD1 aligns across 7 bases. Germline V gives CDR1 MGHRA, CDR2 YSYEKL. V gave up 0 bases and J gave up 4 bases; unmatched junction bases: 5. The CDR3 has 15 amino acids. This chain's CDR3 is CASSQDDRVSETQYF. Written as DNA, the CDR3 is TGCGCCAGCAGCCAAGATGACAGGGTCTCAGAGACCCAGTACTTC.

J is TRBJ1-5 and V is TRBV28; TRBD1 aligns across 7 bases. J lost 3 bases, V lost 6 bases, and 11 bases had no gene match. The CDR3 loop spans 16 amino acids. Germline loops: CDR1 MDHEN, CDR2 SYDVKM. CDR3 loop: CASSRQGQSFNQPQHF. The DNA for the CDR3 is TGTGCCAGCAGCCGCCAGGGACAGAGTTTCAATCAGCCCCAGCATTTT. The complete variable domain, with remaining parts taken from reference TRBV28 and TRBJ1-5, reads DVKVTQSSRYLVKRTGEKVFLECVQDMDHENMFWYRQDPGLGLRLIYFSYDVKMKEKGDIPEGYSVSREKKERFSLILESASTNQTSMYLCASSRQGQSFNQPQHFGDGTRLSIL.

J is TRBJ1-2 and V is TRBV6-5; TRBD1 agrees at 8 bases. The CDR3 has 14 residues. V lost 6 bases, J lost 4 bases, and 7 bases stayed unmatched. Per the germline V gene, CDR1 is MNHEY and CDR2 is SVGAGI. CDR3 region: CASRPRQGPYGYTF. Written as DNA, the CDR3 is TGTGCCAGCAGACCCCGACAGGGGCCCTATGGCTACACCTTC.

This clone was found once. V usage is TRBV12-5 and J usage is TRBJ1-4; maybe TRBD1 (5 bases). With 2 bases removed from V and 4 bases from J, the gap between germline ends came to 20 bases. The CDR3 runs 18 residues. CDR1 is LGHNT and CDR2 is FRNRAP in the germline V gene. This CDR3 reads CASGLILSGERFNEKLFF. For the CDR3, the DNA is TGTGCTAGTGGTTTGATCTTGTCGGGGGAGAGGTTTAATGAAAAACTGTTTTTT.

The rearrangement joins TRBV2 to TRBJ1-3; D not certain. The CDR3 sequence is 14 residues long. CDR1 is SNHLY and CDR2 is FYNNEI in the germline V gene. Trimming took 7 bases from V and 0 from J, leaving 10 bases between them. The chain's CDR3 is CASKQTLSGNTIYF. In DNA, the CDR3 is TGTGCCAGCAAACAGACCCTCTCTGGAAACACCATATATTTT. Variable domain in full (rest from reference TRBV2 and TRBJ1-3): EPEVTQTPSHQVTQMGQEVILRCVPISNHLYFYWYRQILGQKVEFLVSFYNNEISEKSEIFDDQFSVERPDGSNFTLKIRSTKLEDSAMYFCASKQTLSGNTIYFGEGSWLTVV.

The V and J genes are TRBV19 and TRBJ2-7; 7 bases align to TRBD1. CDR1 LNHDA and CDR2 SQIVND come from the germline V gene (reference sequence). The CDR3 extends over 14 amino acids. J gave up 2 bases and V 4 bases, and 5 bases lay outside the gene matches. CDR3 protein: CASSRDRRTYEQYF. The CDR3 nucleotides are TGTGCCAGTAGTAGGGACAGAAGGACCTACGAGCAGTACTTC.

This sequence joins TRBV3-1 (or the pseudogene TRBV3-2) and TRBJ1-1; 7 nucleotides match TRBD1. Losses at the gene ends were 2 bases for V and 7 bases for J; bases not matched to a gene: 4. The CDR3 loop spans 13 amino acids. Germline-derived CDR1 and CDR2 are LGHDT and YNNKEL (reference sequence). The CDR3 is CASSQIRDSEAFF. CDR3 nucleotides: TGTGCCAGCAGCCAAATCCGGGACAGTGAAGCTTTCTTT.

Written as DNA, the CDR3 is TGTGCCATCCGGCGGGCGGGAGGGCCAGACGGGGAGCTGTTTTTT. This gives the protein CAIRRAGGPDGELFF. This rearrangement joins TRBV10-3 to TRBJ2-2; 9 bases align to TRBD2. This CDR3 contains 15 residues. After removal of 8 bases from V and 7 bases from J, the junction contained 11 bases not matched to a gene. Germline lookup yields CDR1 ENHRY and CDR2 SYGVKD.

The J gene is TRBJ1-6, the V gene TRBV11-2; TRBD1 aligns across 8 bases. This CDR3 is 14 amino acids long. V was pared by 5 bases and J by 9 bases, with 6 bases of the junction left unmatched. Germline V gene lookup returns CDR1 SGHAT and CDR2 FQNNGV. The CDR3 spells CASSRQGTSSPLHF. CDR3 nucleotide sequence: TGTGCCAGCAGCCGACAGGGGACGAGTTCACCCCTCCACTTT.

The chain combines TRBV3-1 (or the pseudogene TRBV3-2) with TRBJ1-2; no clear D gene. Deletions cut 0 bases from V and 7 bases from J, with 6 bases between. Germline lookup yields CDR1 LGHDT and CDR2 YNNKEL (reference sequence). The CDR3 runs to 12 residues. Written as DNA, the CDR3 is TGTGCCAGCAGCCAAGATGGGCGTGGCTACACCTTC. This translates into CASSQDGRGYTF.

The V call is TRBV3-1 (or the pseudogene TRBV3-2), the J call TRBJ2-1; 16 bases map to TRBD2. This CDR3 has 18 amino acids. Germline values: CDR1 LGHDT, CDR2 YNNKEL (reference sequence). V dropped 3 bases and J dropped 15; count of bases not matched to a gene: 17. The CDR3 here is CASSHALGLAGGRGTLFF. The CDR3 coding sequence is TGTGCCAGCAGCCATGCCCTGGGACTAGCGGGGGGGCGAGGTACGTTGTTCTTC.

This clone was picked up one time. The chain carries TRBV5-1 and TRBJ2-5; tentative D call: TRBD2 (6 bases). V was clipped by 3 bases and J by 5 bases, with 14 bases between them. Germline assignment: CDR1 SGHRS and CDR2 YFSETQ. This CDR3 has 14 amino acids. As DNA, the CDR3 is TGCGCCAGCAGCTCAACTAGCTCTAGCGAGACCCAGTACTTC. It yields the protein CASSSTSSSETQYF. Using reference TRBV5-1 and TRBJ2-5 for the parts outside the CDR3, the full variable domain is KAGVTQTPRYLIKTRGQQVTLSCSPISGHRSVSWYQQTPGQGLQFLFEYFSETQRNKGNFPGRFSGRQFSNSRSEMNVSTLELGDSALYLCASSSTSSSETQYFGPGTRLLVL.

This clone appeared a single time. The chain has TRBV6-1 and TRBJ1-1, with D maybe TRBD1 (6 bases). The CDR3 is 14 amino acids. The V end lost 3 bases, the J end lost 1 base, and 9 bases lay between the germline ends. Germline assignment: CDR1 MNHNS and CDR2 SASEGT. This CDR3 reads CASSEGQTNTEAFF. In DNA form, the CDR3 reads TGTGCCAGCAGTGAGGGACAAACGAACACTGAAGCTTTCTTT.

CDR3 sequence reads: CASGAGLETSPLHF. The CDR3 DNA is TGTGCCAGTGGTGCGGGACTGGAGACTTCACCCCTCCACTTT. The chain employs TRBV19 and TRBJ1-6; a weak D match, TRBD1 (5 bases). The CDR3 contains 14 residues. The V end was cut by 8 bases, the J end by 9 bases, with 17 bases between. Germline assignment: CDR1 LNHDA and CDR2 SQIVND (reference sequence).

A few counts support this clone. V usage is TRBV5-1 and J usage is TRBJ1-3; D remains unclear. Germline V CDR1 and CDR2: SGHRS, YFSETQ. The V end lost 4 bases, the J end lost 0 bases, and 17 bases lay between the germline ends. This CDR3 spans 17 amino acids. CDR3 amino acids: CASSPGGGFYSGNTIYF. The CDR3 bases are TGCGCCAGCAGCCCCGGAGGTGGGTTTTACTCTGGAAACACCATATATTTT.

Regarding this clone: Other DNA sequences from this sample encode an identical CDR3 as well. The V call is TRBV19, the J call TRBJ2-3; the D gene is possibly TRBD1 (7 bases). The germline V gene has CDR1 LNHDA and CDR2 SQIVND (reference sequence). Trimming removed 4 bases from V and 8 bases from J, with 22 bases in between. CDR3 length: 16 residues. CDR3 loop: CASSTPVAGGPRTQYF. DNA of the CDR3: TGTGCCAGTAGTACGCCCGTAGCAGGGGGGCCGCGTACGCAGTATTTT.